This entry concerns a single TCR beta chain. Its specificity is not known. The record originates from a study of cytomegalovirus exposure and HLA in healthy donors. Study observations and caveats: Data from an earlier analysis indicated that most TCR beta V segments were productive either about 87% or about 30% of the time.

The CDR3 extends over 15 amino acids. Both 60 Vbeta primers and 13 Jbeta primers went into the PCR. TCRdb's table, derived via immunoSEQ multiplex PCR, lists solely in-frame clones and lacks some. The sample contains some 150,000 clones, approximately 78% of which appear only once. Sequencing used PBMCs. The gene calls are TRBV21-1 and TRBJ2-7; the table's D call TRBD1 went unverified against the DNA. TRBV21-1 is flagged as a pseudogene. The clonotype comes from a woman under 30 in good health and CMV-seronegative. The CDR3 reads CASSKTGCEAYEQYF. CDR3 in DNA: TGTGCCAGCAGCAAAACAGGGTGTGAAGCGTACGAGCAGTACTTC.